This T cell receptor (beta chain) was profiled in a study of shared clonotypes between healthy human individuals. Overall study: In total, the donors were two women and a few men aged 18 to 49.

The germline CDR1 and CDR2 sequences are KGHSH and LQKENI. The V segment lost 3 bases and the J segment 3 bases; nucleotides outside the gene matches: 14. The CDR3 sequence is 18 residues long. Clones were sequenced by immunoSEQ multiplex PCR, and TCRdb holds only the in-frame ones, with some missing. The repertoire holds about 2.3 million clones, with around 90% as singletons. The sequenced material came from naive CD4+ T cells from PBMCs. Subset meaning: CD45RA+ positively selected. The chain employs TRBV18 and TRBJ2-7; 10 bases map to TRBD2. This TCR was recovered from a man aged 18 to 29 in good health. Some clones in this sample may be carry-over from other donors' samples. CDR3 DNA: TGTGCCAGCTCACCCCGTAATCGTCTAGCGGGAGACAGCTACGAGCAGTACTTC. The encoded protein is CASSPRNRLAGDSYEQYF.